Below, one T cell receptor beta chain is given with its context. Its specificity is not known. This entry belongs to a study of cytomegalovirus exposure and HLA in healthy donors. Points from the study as a whole: HLA restriction was apparent for most CMV-associated TCR beta chains in a later analysis.

Trimming took 5 bases from V and 10 from J, leaving 14 bases between them. The germline V gene has CDR1 SGHVS and CDR2 FQNEAQ. The CDR3 totals 12 residues. PCR amplification relied on 60 Vbeta primers (plus 13 Jbeta primers). Assay used: immunoSEQ multiplex PCR; TCRdb lists only in-frame clones, some missing. The sample's table shows roughly 100,000 clones. Sequencing was carried out using PBMCs. The receptor was derived from a man aged 50-59 years in good health and CMV-seropositive. The chain carries TRBV7-8 and TRBJ1-1; D is undetermined. In DNA form, the CDR3 reads TGTGCCAGCAGCCCCGCCAGGTCCGCAGCTTTCTTT. This translates into CASSPARSAAFF.